These 27 T cell receptor beta chains were sequenced from one sample in a study of blood T cell repertoires in COVID-19. The assay was immunoSEQ multiplex PCR, and TCRdb's table has in-frame clones only and misses some. The profile shows 130,000 or so clones, 75% to 90% of them singletons. The sequenced material came from peripheral blood. The receptors come from a human donor in a cohort sampled during active COVID-19.

This clone was observed once. The chain employs TRBV2 and TRBJ2-5; weak D call: TRBD2 (5 bases). The CDR3 has 14 residues. The ends were cut back, 6 bases at V and 5 bases at J, with 16 bases in the middle. From germline, CDR1 is SNHLY and CDR2 FYNNEI. CDR3 region: CASSVSGRKETQYF. The CDR3 DNA reads TGTGCCAGCAGCGTCAGCGGACGTAAGGAGACCCAGTACTTC.

This chain uses TRBV6-5 with TRBJ2-2; weak D call: TRBD2 (5 bases). V was clipped by 10 bases and J by 4 bases, with 13 bases between them. Germline loops: CDR1 MNHEY, CDR2 SVGAGI. CDR3 length: 13 residues. DNA of the CDR3: TGTGCCACCCGCGGGCGGGTCACCGGGGAGCTGTTTTTT. It specifies CATRGRVTGELFF.

The rearrangement uses TRBV19 and TRBJ1-4; possibly TRBD1 for D (6 bases). The V and J ends lost 5 bases and 3 bases respectively, with 10 bases between them. The CDR3 extends over 14 amino acids. Per germline, CDR1 LNHDA and CDR2 SQIVND (reference sequence). CDR3 in DNA: TGTGCCAGTAGTGGGGGACATCCTAATGAAAAACTGTTTTTT. Its protein product is CASSGGHPNEKLFF.

This clone has only one observation. V usage is TRBV19 and J usage is TRBJ2-3; 12 bases line up with TRBD2. This CDR3 is 17 amino acids long. Germline CDR1 LNHDA, CDR2 SQIVND (reference sequence). With V trimmed by 4 bases and J by 3 bases, 8 bases remained unmatched. Here the CDR3 DNA reads TGTGCCAGTAGTAGCCCCGGGACTAGCGGGCCGACAGATACGCAGTATTTT. Encoded protein: CASSSPGTSGPTDTQYF.

The chain uses TRBV3-1 (or the pseudogene TRBV3-2) and TRBJ1-2, with 8 bases fitting TRBD1. The CDR3 consists of 13 residues. Germline CDR1 and CDR2: LGHDT and YNNKEL (reference sequence). V trimming: 2 bases; J trimming: 9 bases; junction bases outside the gene matches: 5. The CDR3 DNA follows: TGTGCCAGCAGCCAATCGACAGGGGAACGCTACACCTTC. Protein product: CASSQSTGERYTF.

This clone was seen once. This chain uses TRBV27 with TRBJ1-5; D possibly corresponds to TRBD1 (6 bases). This CDR3 contains 14 residues. Germline CDR1 MNHEY, CDR2 SMNVEV (reference sequence). With 3 bases removed from V and 4 bases from J, the gap between germline ends came to 10 bases. The CDR3 bases are TGTGCCAGCAGTTTTGGGGGGGCAAATCAGCCCCAGCATTTT. Encoded protein: CASSFGGANQPQHF.

The genes are TRBV9 and TRBJ2-5; TRBD1 aligns across 7 bases. The CDR3 has 14 residues. The germline CDR1 and CDR2 sequences are SGDLS and YYNGEE. Unmatched junction bases numbered 8, after V lost 5 bases and J lost 4 bases. CDR3 coding DNA: TGTGCCAGCAGTACGGACAGGACGGGAGAGACCCAGTACTTC. Protein: CASSTDRTGETQYF. Using reference TRBV9 and TRBJ2-5 for the parts outside the CDR3, the full variable domain is DSGVTQTPKHLITATGQRVTLRCSPRSGDLSVYWYQQSLDQGLQFLIQYYNGEERAKGNILERFSAQQFPDLHSELNLSSLELGDSALYFCASSTDRTGETQYFGPGTRLLVL.

The rearrangement uses TRBV12-5 and TRBJ1-3; unclear D gene. The CDR3 is 12 residues long. Germline loops: CDR1 LGHNT, CDR2 FRNRAP. V dropped 6 bases and J dropped 4 bases, with 7 bases sitting between them. The CDR3 here is CASGFLGNTIYF. The CDR3 coding sequence is TGTGCTAGTGGGTTCCTGGGAAACACCATATATTTT.

The chain links TRBV15 to TRBJ2-3, with TRBD1 as a possible D gene (6 bases). V was trimmed by 3 bases and J by 1 base, leaving 17 bases between them. Germline lookup yields CDR1 LNHNV and CDR2 YYDKDF (reference sequence). The CDR3 is 17 amino acids. The CDR3 coding sequence is TGTGCCACCAGCAGGACCCACAGGGTAGTTGGCACAGATACGCAGTATTTT. This codes for CATSRTHRVVGTDTQYF.

The rearrangement joins TRBV11-3 to TRBJ2-1; the match to TRBD2 covers 7 bases. CDR3 length: 14 residues. Per germline, CDR1 SGHNT and CDR2 YENEEA. Trimming cost V 1 base and J 10 bases; bases outside gene matches: 7. The CDR3 loop is CASSLGLGEGEQFF. In nucleotides, the CDR3 is TGTGCCAGCAGCTTAGGTTTAGGGGAGGGCGAGCAGTTCTTC.

The genes are TRBV24-1 and TRBJ1-2; D is undetermined. This CDR3 has 12 amino acids. Germline lookup yields CDR1 KGHDR and CDR2 SFDVKD. Trimming shortened V by 5 bases and J by 2 bases, and 5 bases separated the two germline ends. The CDR3 DNA sequence: TGTGCCACCAGTGCTCCCAACTATGGCTACACCTTC. The encoded protein is CATSAPNYGYTF.

The rearrangement joins TRBV14 to TRBJ2-2; TRBD2 is a possible D gene (5 bases). Trimming took 4 bases from V and 7 from J, leaving 13 bases between them. Germline V gene sequence: CDR1 SGHDN, CDR2 FVKESK. This CDR3 has 14 residues. CDR3 loop: CASSRSLGVGELFF. Written as DNA, the CDR3 is TGTGCCAGCAGCCGTTCCCTGGGAGTCGGGGAGCTGTTTTTT. Full variable domain (outside the CDR3, taken from reference TRBV14 and TRBJ2-2): EAGVTQFPSHSVIEKGQTVTLRCDPISGHDNLYWYRRVMGKEIKFLLHFVKESKQDESGMPNNRFLAERTGGTYSTLKVQPAELEDSGVYFCASSRSLGVGELFFGEGSRLTVL.

The rearrangement uses TRBV27 and TRBJ1-2; 7 bases are a match to TRBD1. Germline lookup yields CDR1 MNHEY and CDR2 SMNVEV (reference sequence). J lost 4 bases, V lost 2 bases, and 1 base had no gene match. The CDR3 has 13 amino acids. CDR3 loop: CASSLRDSYGYTF. As DNA, the CDR3 is TGTGCCAGCAGTTTAAGGGACAGCTATGGCTACACCTTC.

V is TRBV15 and J is TRBJ2-1; 10 positions match TRBD1. V lost 6 bases to trimming and J lost 0 bases; unmatched junction nucleotides: 11. This CDR3 has 18 residues. The germline V gene has CDR1 LNHNV and CDR2 YYDKDF (reference sequence). CDR3 DNA: TGTGCCACCAGGAAGACAGGGGGCATCCTTAGCTCCTACAATGAGCAGTTCTTC. It specifies CATRKTGGILSSYNEQFF.

The chain is built from TRBV6-5 and TRBJ2-1, with D perhaps matching TRBD1 (6 bases). V was pared by 5 bases and J by 4 bases, with 9 bases between. The germline CDR1 and CDR2 sequences are MNHEY and SVGAGI. The CDR3 runs to 13 residues. The CDR3 reads CASSQQGYNEQFF. For the CDR3, the DNA is TGTGCCAGCAGTCAGCAGGGGTACAATGAGCAGTTCTTC.

The genes are TRBV5-4 and TRBJ1-5, with 9 bases lining up with TRBD1. There are 14 residues in the CDR3. V was clipped by 3 bases and J by 10 bases; unmatched bases: 8. Germline-derived CDR1 and CDR2 are SGHNT and YYREEE (reference sequence). The CDR3 coding sequence is TGTGCCAGCAGCTCGACAGGGGGACCTCTTCCCCAGCATTTT. Translated, it gives CASSSTGGPLPQHF.

The chain joins TRBV6-5 to TRBJ2-4, with D maybe TRBD1 (5 bases). Trimming removed 6 bases from V and 4 bases from J, with 10 bases in between. Germline CDR1 is MNHEY and CDR2 is SVGAGI. CDR3 length: 13 residues. Here the CDR3 reads CASSRDSKNIQYF. The CDR3 DNA sequence: TGTGCCAGCAGCCGCGACAGTAAAAACATTCAGTACTTC.

This clone was counted once. The chain combines TRBV30 with TRBJ2-5; no reliable D call. The V gene's germline CDR1 is GTSNPN and CDR2 SVGIG (reference sequence). This CDR3 comprises 15 residues. V lost 5 bases and J lost 4, with 20 bases in between. The CDR3 loop reads CAWYPPYFTGETQYF. In DNA form, the CDR3 reads TGTGCCTGGTACCCGCCTTATTTCACGGGAGAGACCCAGTACTTC.

V and J are TRBV18 and TRBJ2-7, with D maybe TRBD2 (5 bases). CDR3 length: 13 amino acids. CDR1 and CDR2 from the germline V gene are KGHSH and LQKENI. V lost 6 bases, J lost 2 bases, and 11 bases lay in between. CDR3 sequence: CASSLRATYEQYF. As DNA, the CDR3 is TGTGCCAGCTCCCTGAGGGCTACCTACGAGCAGTACTTC.

V and J are TRBV5-1 and TRBJ1-1; a weak D match, TRBD1 (5 bases). This CDR3 contains 13 residues. Trimming pared 0 bases from V and 6 bases from J, leaving 9 bases between. Germline V gives CDR1 SGHRS, CDR2 YFSETQ. The CDR3 loop reads CASSLDTGAEAFF. Written as DNA, the CDR3 is TGCGCCAGCAGCTTGGATACGGGGGCTGAAGCTTTCTTT.

V is TRBV11-3 and J is TRBJ2-5, with TRBD2 matching over 13 bases. In germline, CDR1 is SGHNT, CDR2 YENEEA. The CDR3 has 16 amino acids. Trimming cost V 5 bases and J 2 bases; bases outside gene matches: 5. This CDR3 is CASSPGTSGIQETQYF. The CDR3 coding sequence is TGTGCCAGCAGCCCGGGGACTAGCGGGATTCAAGAGACCCAGTACTTC.

The V gene is TRBV19, the J gene TRBJ2-2; D unclear. CDR1 is LNHDA, CDR2 SQIVND, per germline (reference sequence). The V end was cut by 10 bases, the J end by 4 bases, with 16 bases between. The CDR3 is made up of 14 amino acids. CDR3 nucleotide sequence: TGTGCCACCTCCCTAGTCTCCGGCACCGGGGAGCTGTTTTTT. Encoded protein: CATSLVSGTGELFF.

The genes are TRBV7-6 and TRBJ2-7; D possibly corresponds to TRBD1 (5 bases). This CDR3 spans 15 amino acids. V lost 1 base, J lost 4 bases, and 14 bases lay in between. In germline, CDR1 is SGHVS, CDR2 FNYEAQ. The CDR3 DNA reads as TGTGCCAGCAGCTTAGGACAGTCCTTCTCGTACGAGCAGTACTTC. This gives the protein CASSLGQSFSYEQYF.

The chain links TRBV4-1 to TRBJ2-7, with TRBD1 matching over 9 bases. Germline CDR1 and CDR2: MGHRA and YSYEKL. The ends lost 4 bases at V and 6 bases at J; junction bases unmatched: 10. This CDR3 region has 15 residues. CDR3 in amino acids: CASSRDGQGLAEQYF. CDR3 sequence (DNA): TGCGCCAGCAGCCGAGATGGACAGGGGTTGGCCGAGCAGTACTTC.

The chain couples TRBV6-6 to TRBJ2-7, with 7 nucleotides matching TRBD2. From germline, CDR1 is MNHNY and CDR2 SVGAGI (reference sequence). This CDR3 has 14 amino acids. V shed 8 bases, J shed 5 bases, and the junction held 12 bases outside the gene matches. The CDR3 here is CASAQGAGLNEQYF. The CDR3 DNA is TGTGCCAGCGCCCAAGGAGCGGGACTCAACGAGCAGTACTTC.

The chain links TRBV10-3 to TRBJ1-2, with D hard to call. From germline, CDR1 is ENHRY and CDR2 SYGVKD. The CDR3 length is 14 residues. V was cut by 2 bases and J by 1 base, with 8 bases left in between. The DNA for the CDR3 is TGTGCCATCAGTGAGAGTTCAGTTAACTATGGCTACACCTTC. Amino acid sequence: CAISESSVNYGYTF.

The V and J genes are TRBV7-2 and TRBJ2-7; the match to TRBD2 covers 7 bases. The CDR3 totals 15 residues. Germline CDR1 and CDR2: SGHTA and FQGNSA. V trimming: 2 bases; J trimming: 6 bases; junction bases outside the gene matches: 10. The CDR3 here is CASSLTRLAKPEQYF. For the CDR3, the DNA is TGTGCCAGCAGCTTAACACGACTAGCAAAACCCGAGCAGTACTTC.